Listed below are T cell receptor beta chains from one sample, sequenced in a study of neurological immune-mediated disorders. In TCRdb, the 5' RACE reads were re-called with MiXCR into one record per CDR3 protein. The sample comprises around 30,000 distinct CDR3 sequences, about 4% of which are singletons, and about 23% rests with the top ten. The sample consisted of CD4+ T cells from blood. The receptors derive from a woman between 40 and 50 years old in good health. Both conserved end residues are part of each CDR3. D genes are given only for firm matches.

TRBV3-1	.	TRBJ2-3	CASSQDRKAGQYF
TRBV20-1	.	TRBJ2-4	CSARGGGNIQYF
TRBV6-1	.	TRBJ1-3	CASSEWTRGRAGNTIYF
TRBV5-1	.	TRBJ2-1	CASSLGPGLLHNEQFF
TRBV7-2	.	TRBJ2-7	CASSRLREQYF
TRBV10-2	.	TRBJ2-2	CASSSGANTGELFF
TRBV5-1	TRBD2	TRBJ2-3	CASSFTQLTSGRTTDTQYF
TRBV5-1	.	TRBJ1-2	CASSQDSKKGVYGYTF
TRBV18	TRBD2	TRBJ2-3	CASSPVASSGIIADTQYF
TRBV28	.	TRBJ2-1	CASTSPRGGRNEQFF
TRBV12-3/TRBV12-4	.	TRBJ2-2	CASSFRGTGELFF
TRBV27	.	TRBJ1-1	CASSLSGRGEAFF
TRBV5-1	.	TRBJ1-4	CASSPDSDSAEKLFF
TRBV27	.	TRBJ2-1	CASSPHRAPYNEQFF
TRBV7-3	.	TRBJ2-3	CASSTRGQSTDTQYF
TRBV7-9	TRBD1	TRBJ2-7	CASSPPGTGSYEQYF
TRBV10-3	.	TRBJ1-2	CAIRPQQGSYGYTF
TRBV11-1	.	TRBJ2-7	CASSAGRSVGEQYF
TRBV20-1	.	TRBJ1-6	CSARKHPRASQGFYNSPLHF
TRBV7-8	TRBD1	TRBJ2-7	CASSIRQGPSYEQYF
TRBV29-1	.	TRBJ2-2	CSVRTSNTGELFF
TRBV4-1	.	TRBJ2-7	CASSQDTAGSAGGGYEQYF
TRBV4-1	.	TRBJ2-1	CASSQGQQGDEQFF
TRBV5-6	.	TRBJ2-3	CASSLGRETSTDTQYF
TRBV5-1	TRBD1	TRBJ1-1	CASRKNPGTGITEAFF
TRBV6-2/TRBV6-3	.	TRBJ2-5	CASSLNRETQYF
TRBV11-2	.	TRBJ2-3	CASSPVGPDTQYF
TRBV12-3/TRBV12-4	TRBD1	TRBJ1-6	CASRAGTDNSPLHF
TRBV6-2/TRBV6-3	.	TRBJ2-5	CASSLPRGRQARETQYF
TRBV5-1	.	TRBJ2-7	CASSFEGRITPYEQYF
TRBV7-6	TRBD2	TRBJ2-2	CASSYSGKNTGELFF
TRBV5-1	.	TRBJ2-1	CASSLKGGATYNEQFF
TRBV6-2/TRBV6-3	.	TRBJ2-4	CASSLTGTGNIQYF
TRBV5-6	.	TRBJ2-7	CASRGSRAINSYEQYF
TRBV20-1	.	TRBJ2-2	CSARDRRANTGELFF
TRBV20-1	TRBD2	TRBJ2-7	CSAAGAGASYEQYF
TRBV11-2	.	TRBJ2-1	CASSFGKGPSNEQFF
TRBV20-1	.	TRBJ2-3	CSARDFSGSPDTQYF
TRBV7-2	.	TRBJ2-5	CASSPQGPQETQYF
TRBV20-1	TRBD1	TRBJ1-4	CSARGWDREGEKLFF
TRBV20-1	TRBD1	TRBJ2-1	CSAIQGAFNNEQFF
TRBV7-8	TRBD1	TRBJ1-5	CASSSQGAGQPQHF
TRBV19	.	TRBJ1-2	CASGGEAGYTF
TRBV7-9	TRBD2	TRBJ2-1	CASSGSGGVIYNEQFF
TRBV7-9	.	TRBJ2-5	CASSTWTSEETQYF
TRBV7-2	.	TRBJ1-4	CASSLEAGYADSPFF
TRBV20-1	TRBD1	TRBJ2-7	CSAPGTGQDEQYF
TRBV3-1	.	TRBJ2-3	CASSQRGKDTQYF
TRBV5-1	TRBD1	TRBJ1-1	CASSLEDRSYTEAFF
TRBV7-9	.	TRBJ2-3	CASSLRQVFDTQYF
TRBV3-1	.	TRBJ2-3	CASSQDLNTQYF
TRBV6-5	TRBD2	TRBJ2-1	CASSPGLAFYNEQFF
TRBV12-3/TRBV12-4	.	TRBJ1-2	CASSLVGGVYGYTF
TRBV7-9	.	TRBJ2-1	CASNPVVAVEFF
TRBV14	.	TRBJ2-3	CASSPPGVLGTQYF
TRBV10-3	TRBD2	TRBJ2-3	CAIRGTSIGTDTQYF